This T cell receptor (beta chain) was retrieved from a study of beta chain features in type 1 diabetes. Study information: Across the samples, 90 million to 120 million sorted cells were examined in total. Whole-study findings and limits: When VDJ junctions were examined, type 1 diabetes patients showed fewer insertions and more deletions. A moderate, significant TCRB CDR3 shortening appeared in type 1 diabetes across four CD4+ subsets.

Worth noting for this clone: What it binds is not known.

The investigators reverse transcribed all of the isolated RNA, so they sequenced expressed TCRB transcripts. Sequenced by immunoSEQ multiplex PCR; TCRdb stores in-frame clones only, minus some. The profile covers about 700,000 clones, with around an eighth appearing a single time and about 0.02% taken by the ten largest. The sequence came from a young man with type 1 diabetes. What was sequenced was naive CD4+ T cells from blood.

The CDR3 nucleotides read TGTGCCAGTAGTACTCTGGGACTTCCCCTTAGCAATCAGCCCCAGCATTTT. Protein sequence: CASSTLGLPLSNQPQHF. The chain combines TRBV19 with TRBJ1-5; TRBD1 might be the D (5 bases). This CDR3 has 17 residues. V lost 4 bases, J lost 0 bases, and 16 bases lay in between. Germline loops: CDR1 LNHDA, CDR2 SQIVND (reference sequence).